A single sample gave rise to the 16 T cell receptor beta chains below, sequenced in a study of patients and donors after allogeneic stem cell transplantation. TCRdb re-analysed the RT-PCR reads in MiXCR, keeping a single row per CDR3 protein. The sample shows around 150,000 distinct CDR3 sequences, about a third of them seen only once. Sequencing was performed on blood, either unsorted or a sorted T cell fraction (not recorded which). These receptors were collected from a human donor who was either an allogeneic HSCT recipient or a stem cell or donor lymphocyte infusion donor (not recorded which). It is not recorded whose cells these are; they may come from a transplant donor.

V usage is TRBV12-3 or TRBV12-4 and J usage is TRBJ1-3, with 7 bases identical to TRBD1. Germline trimming cut 6 bases from V and 7 bases from J; bases unmatched to any gene: 15. The CDR3 totals 16 residues. The CDR3 here is CASRPPTGTAGNTIYF. The CDR3 DNA sequence: TGTGCCAGCAGACCTCCAACCGGGACAGCCGGGAACACCATATATTTT.

This clonotype has ten or more counts. In nucleotides, the CDR3 is TGTGCCAGCAGAACGACCGCCGATTTCAATCAGCCCCAGCATTTT. It is translated as CASRTTADFNQPQHF. This chain joins TRBV6-5 and TRBJ1-5; D is unclear. Per the germline V gene, CDR1 is MNHEY and CDR2 is SVGAGI. Trimming cost V 6 bases and J 3 bases, with 15 bases left between them. CDR3 length equals 15 residues.

This clonotype occurred many times. The chain employs TRBV6-2 or TRBV6-3 and TRBJ2-7; D might be TRBD1 or TRBD2, each matching 5 bases. CDR3 length: 13 residues. The germline V and J ends were trimmed by 2 bases and 6 bases, with 11 bases remaining between them. Per germline, CDR1 MNHEY and CDR2 SVGEGT. In DNA, the CDR3 is TGTGCCAGCAGTTACGACCCTGGGGGCGAGCAGTACTTC. It yields the protein CASSYDPGGEQYF.

The V call is TRBV10-3, the J call TRBJ1-1; D ambiguous. This CDR3 is 13 amino acids long. Per the germline V gene, CDR1 is ENHRY and CDR2 is SYGVKD. Trimming cost V 5 bases and J 3 bases, with 10 bases left between them. As DNA, the CDR3 is TGTGCCATCAGTCTGGGAGGATACACTGAAGCTTTCTTT. Translation gives CAISLGGYTEAFF.

This CDR3 is CSARVRRTNEKLFF. CDR3 sequence (DNA): TGCAGTGCTAGAGTAAGGAGAACTAATGAAAAACTGTTTTTT. The rearrangement uses TRBV20-1 and TRBJ1-4; D remains unclear. Germline assignment: CDR1 DFQATT and CDR2 SNEGSKA (reference sequence). This CDR3 contains 14 residues. The V end lost 1 base, the J end lost 1 base, and 7 bases lay between the germline ends.

The V gene is TRBV10-3, the J gene TRBJ2-1, with D perhaps TRBD2 (7 bases). Germline CDR1 and CDR2: ENHRY and SYGVKD. V was pared by 2 bases and J by 1 base, with 18 bases between. The CDR3 totals 18 residues. The CDR3 DNA reads TGTGCCATCAGTGAGCCCCCCCTAGGGGGGGCATCCTACAATGAGCAGTTCTTC. The encoded protein is CAISEPPLGGASYNEQFF.

This clonotype occurred once. J is TRBJ2-5 and V is TRBV12-3 or TRBV12-4, with D maybe TRBD2 (6 bases). This CDR3 is 16 amino acids long. The V and J ends lost 4 bases and 5 bases respectively, with 20 bases between them. The CDR3 is CASSSRDLLIFETQYF. DNA for the CDR3: TGTGCCAGCAGTTCTCGGGACTTGTTGATATTTGAGACCCAGTACTTC.

The chain joins TRBV29-1 to TRBJ1-2; TRBD1 might be the D (6 bases). Trimming pared 4 bases from V and 7 bases from J, leaving 13 bases between. This CDR3 is built from 12 residues. From germline, CDR1 is SQVTM and CDR2 ANQGSEA. This chain's CDR3 is CSVGDRPSGYTF. The DNA for the CDR3 is TGCAGCGTTGGAGACAGGCCTTCTGGCTACACCTTC.

A single count supports this clonotype. This sequence joins TRBV27 and TRBJ1-6; TRBD1 might be the D (5 bases). This CDR3 region has 13 residues. Looked up from germline, CDR1 is MNHEY and CDR2 is SMNVEV (reference sequence). Trimming left V 8 bases short and J 7 bases short, with 12 bases between. The chain's CDR3 is CASHGALNSPLHF. DNA for the CDR3: TGTGCCAGCCACGGGGCCTTGAATTCACCCCTCCACTTT.

This clonotype has only a few counts. The chain joins TRBV7-8 to TRBJ1-2; D is unclear. In germline, CDR1 is SGHVS, CDR2 FQNEAQ. CDR3 length: 14 residues. The ends were cut back, 0 bases at V and 2 bases at J, with 7 bases in the middle. CDR3 residues: CASSLAAQNYGYTF. The CDR3 DNA follows: TGTGCCAGCAGCTTAGCAGCACAGAACTATGGCTACACCTTC.

The gene calls are TRBV5-1 and TRBJ2-3; 15 bases match TRBD2. CDR1 and CDR2 (germline): SGHRS, YFSETQ. This CDR3 region has 14 residues. Trimming took 4 bases from V and 8 from J; bases not matched to a gene: 2. The CDR3 nucleotides read TGCGCCAGCAGCCAGGGACTAGCGGGGGGTACGCAGTATTTT. Translating gives CASSQGLAGGTQYF.

There are a few counts of this clonotype. The genes are TRBV4-1 and TRBJ1-2; D unclear. CDR1 and CDR2 from the germline V gene are MGHRA and YSYEKL. Trimming removed 1 base from V and 3 bases from J, with 9 bases in between. CDR3 length: 14 amino acids. CDR3 residues: CASSQVGEDYGYTF. The CDR3 nucleotides are TGCGCCAGCAGCCAAGTTGGCGAAGACTATGGCTACACCTTC.

The J gene is TRBJ2-1, the V gene TRBV9; D may be TRBD2 (5 bases). The CDR3 is made up of 11 amino acids. Germline CDR1 is SGDLS and CDR2 is YYNGEE. Trimming took 3 bases from V and 9 from J, leaving 7 bases between them. The CDR3 protein is CASSAEGEQFF. DNA for the CDR3: TGTGCCAGCAGCGCCGAGGGTGAGCAGTTCTTC.

This chain connects TRBV4-2 to TRBJ1-2; the D gene is possibly TRBD1 (5 bases). V was trimmed by 0 bases and J by 0 bases, leaving 20 bases between them. The CDR3 runs to 19 residues. Germline loops: CDR1 LGHNA, CDR2 YNFKEQ. The CDR3: CASSQDLWDGGAPNYGYTF. As DNA, the CDR3 is TGTGCCAGCAGCCAAGATCTCTGGGACGGCGGAGCCCCTAACTATGGCTACACCTTC.

V and J are TRBV6-5 and TRBJ1-1, with D possibly matching TRBD1 (5 bases). V was cut by 6 bases and J by 1 base, with 12 bases left in between. The germline CDR1 and CDR2 sequences are MNHEY and SVGAGI. This CDR3 spans 14 amino acids. For the CDR3, the DNA is TGTGCCAGCAGCCAGGCCGGGGGGAACACTGAAGCTTTCTTT. Its protein is CASSQAGGNTEAFF.

The rearrangement joins TRBV5-6 to TRBJ1-1; no clear D. The ends were cut back, 2 bases at V and 3 bases at J, with 11 bases in the middle. This CDR3 has 14 residues. CDR1 and CDR2 from the germline V gene are SGHDT and YYEEEE. CDR3 loop: CASSFLDLHTEAFF. The DNA of the CDR3 is TGTGCCAGCAGCTTCCTGGACCTTCACACTGAAGCTTTCTTT. The whole variable domain, remainder taken from reference TRBV5-6 and TRBJ1-1, is DAGVTQSPTHLIKTRGQQVTLRCSPKSGHDTVSWYQQALGQGPQFIFQYYEEEERQRGNFPDRFSGHQFPNYSSELNVNALLLGDSALYLCASSFLDLHTEAFFGQGTRLTVV.